The rows below give T cell receptor beta chains drawn from one sample of a study of T cells in Graves' hyperthyroidism and ophthalmopathy. TCRdb re-analysed the multiplex PCR reads in MiXCR, keeping a single row per CDR3 protein. Of fewer than 250,000 distinct CDR3 sequences detected, around 25% appear once; the ten largest clones hold approximately 32%. Material for sequencing was blood. The receptors originated from a woman in her thirties or forties with Graves' ophthalmopathy. Both conserved end residues are part of each CDR3. A D gene is named only where the DNA matches it firmly. Size tells how often a clone was seen (once, few, many) or the class of an expanded clone, and some rows leave it out.

TRBJ2-7 | few | TRBV18 | TRBD1 | TGTGCCAGCTCACCAACAGGACAGGGGGTGTACGAGCAGTACTTC | CASSPTGQGVYEQYF
TRBJ2-7 | . | TRBV18 | . | TGTGCCAGCTCACCACGAAGCGCCCCCGGGGAGCAGTACTTC | CASSPRSAPGEQYF
TRBJ1-2 | many | TRBV12-3/TRBV12-4 | . | TGTGCCAGCAGTGTAGGCCGGGACCGTGACTTCTATGGCTACACCTTC | CASSVGRDRDFYGYTF
TRBJ1-1 | many | TRBV2 | . | TGTGCCAGCAGATGGATGGGGGCTGAAGCTTTCTTT | CASRWMGAEAFF
TRBJ2-7 | . | TRBV4-1 | TRBD1 | TGCGCCAGCAGCCAAGGGACAGGGACAACCTACGAGCAGTACTTC | CASSQGTGTTYEQYF
TRBJ2-2 | many | TRBV30 | . | TGTGCCTGGAGTGTCCGCAGGGTGCACGGGGAGCTGTTTTTT | CAWSVRRVHGELFF
TRBJ2-7 | many | TRBV5-1 | . | TGCGCCAGCAGCTTGAGGGGGGGAGAGACCTACGAGCAGTACTTC | CASSLRGGETYEQYF
TRBJ2-4 | many | TRBV6-2/TRBV6-3 | . | TGTGCCAGCAGTTACGGCCAGGGTAACCAGAAAAACATTCAGTACTTC | CASSYGQGNQKNIQYF
TRBJ2-2 | many | TRBV20-1 | TRBD1 | TGCAGTGCTTCCCCCAGACAGGGAATCACCGGGGAGCTGTTTTTT | CSASPRQGITGELFF
TRBJ2-5 | many | TRBV6-1 | . | TGTGCCAGCAGCGAAAGGCGCCGGGACGGGAAGACCCAGTACTTC | CASSERRRDGKTQYF
TRBJ1-1 | . | TRBV12-3/TRBV12-4 | TRBD1 | TGTGCCAGCAGTCCGGGGGACAGCGGATTAAGTACTGAAGCTTTCTTT | CASSPGDSGLSTEAFF
TRBJ1-2 | many | TRBV5-6 | . | TGTGCCAGCAGCTTGGGGAATACAGGGCTCTATGGCTACACCTTC | CASSLGNTGLYGYTF
TRBJ2-5 | . | TRBV9 | . | TGTGCCAGCAGCGTACGGGACTACCAAGAGACCCAGTACTTC | CASSVRDYQETQYF
TRBJ1-2 | many | TRBV10-1 | . | TGCGCCATCGATTTCTCAGGAAAATACTATGGCTACACCTTC | CAIDFSGKYYGYTF
TRBJ2-7 | many | TRBV6-1 | . | TGTGCCAGCAGTGAAAGGACCGCGAGGTACTACGAGCAGTACTTC | CASSERTARYYEQYF
TRBJ2-7 | many | TRBV15 | . | TGTGCCACCAGCAGAGGAAATTTGCTCTCCTACGAGCAGTACTTC | CATSRGNLLSYEQYF
TRBJ1-1 | few | TRBV29-1 | . | TGCAGCGTTGATGGGGCCCTTTTGGGCACTGAAGCTTTCTTT | CSVDGALLGTEAFF
TRBJ1-2 | . | TRBV6-1 | . | TGTGCCAGCAGTGTCAGCATGCAGGGTCAGTTTTATGGCTACACCTTC | CASSVSMQGQFYGYTF
TRBJ1-3 | many | TRBV28 | . | TGTGCCAGCAGATCAGGACTGACCTCTGGAAACACCATATATTTT | CASRSGLTSGNTIYF
TRBJ1-1 | . | TRBV12-3/TRBV12-4 | . | TGTGCCAGCAGTTTTCTGGGTGGGACTGAAGCTTTCTTT | CASSFLGGTEAFF
TRBJ2-2 | many | TRBV2 | TRBD1 | TGTGCCGGCACGGGACAGGGGGCTTCCGGGGAGCTGTTTTTT | CAGTGQGASGELFF
TRBJ2-6 | many | TRBV30 | . | TGTGCCTGGAGTAACAGGGGGGGAATGGCCAACGTCCTGACTTTC | CAWSNRGGMANVLTF
TRBJ2-7 | many | TRBV15 | . | TGTGCCACCAGCAGAGATCATTACGAGCAGTACTTC | CATSRDHYEQYF
TRBJ2-1 | many | TRBV10-2 | TRBD2 | TGCGCCAGCAGTCAAAAGGGACTATTCAATGAGCAGTTCTTC | CASSQKGLFNEQFF
TRBJ1-1 | few | TRBV28 | . | TGTGCCAGCAGCATACCTAGGAACACTGAAGCTTTCTTT | CASSIPRNTEAFF
TRBJ1-5 | many | TRBV28 | . | TGTGCCAGCAGTAAACAGGGTTTTCAGCCCCAGCATTTT | CASSKQGFQPQHF
TRBJ2-7 | . | TRBV15 | . | TGTGCCACCAGCAGAGAGGCTAGTTCGGTGCAGTACTTC | CATSREASSVQYF
TRBJ2-5 | many | TRBV29-1 | TRBD2 | TGCAGCGGTGGAATAGCGGGGGAGACCCAGTACTTC | CSGGIAGETQYF
TRBJ2-6 | many | TRBV14 | TRBD1 | TGTGCCAGCAGCCAAGATGGACAGGGGGCGGAAGGGGCCAACGTCCTGACTTTC | CASSQDGQGAEGANVLTF
TRBJ2-7 | many | TRBV28 | . | TGTGCCACCTCGGGTAGCCCGGCCTACGAGCAGTACTTC | CATSGSPAYEQYF
TRBJ1-2 | . | TRBV20-1 | . | TGCAGTGCTAGAGCCACAATCTATGGCTACACCTTC | CSARATIYGYTF
TRBJ1-2 | . | TRBV29-1 | . | TGCAGCGTTGACTCAGTGGACAACTATGGCTACACCTTC | CSVDSVDNYGYTF
TRBJ1-1 | . | TRBV30 | . | TGTGCCTGGAGTGTACTAACAAAAAATGGGGCTTTCTTT | CAWSVLTKNGAFF
TRBJ2-7 | many | TRBV20-1 | TRBD1 | TGCAGTGCTAGAGGGAACTCCCAGGGACAGAGCTCCTACGAGCAGTACTTC | CSARGNSQGQSSYEQYF
TRBJ2-4 | many | TRBV6-1 | . | TGTGCCAGCAGTGAAGATATGGGGACGTTAGCCAAAAACATTCAGTACTTC | CASSEDMGTLAKNIQYF
TRBJ2-5 | . | TRBV7-2 | . | TGTGCCAGCAGCCCCCCAGCAGAGCCCCAGTACTTC | CASSPPAEPQYF
TRBJ1-2 | . | TRBV11-2 | TRBD1 | TGTGCCAGCAGCCGCCCGGGACAGGGATACAGCTATGGCTACACCTTC | CASSRPGQGYSYGYTF
TRBJ2-2 | many | TRBV30 | . | TGTGCCTGGACCCGAGGGACACTCGACACCGGGGAGCTGTTTTTT | CAWTRGTLDTGELFF
TRBJ1-5 | many | TRBV2 | . | TGTGCCAGCAGTCTCGGGATACTTGGCAATCAGCCCCAGCATTTT | CASSLGILGNQPQHF
TRBJ2-7 | many | TRBV12-3/TRBV12-4 | . | TGTGCCAGCAGCTTAGCGACCCAAGGGACCTACGAGCAGTACTTC | CASSLATQGTYEQYF
TRBJ2-5 | many | TRBV20-1 | . | TGCAGTGCTAGATCGAGGGGGGCAGCCCAAGAGACCCAGTACTTC | CSARSRGAAQETQYF
TRBJ1-2 | many | TRBV2 | . | TGTGCCAGCAGCGGACATCCTGGGGATGGCTACACCTTC | CASSGHPGDGYTF
TRBJ2-5 | many | TRBV12-3/TRBV12-4 | . | TGTGCCAGCCTCCAGACTCAGGGGACCCAGTACTTC | CASLQTQGTQYF
TRBJ1-2 | . | TRBV6-2/TRBV6-3 | . | TGTGCCAGCACCCCTCCGGGCCCGTATGGCTACACCTTC | CASTPPGPYGYTF
TRBJ2-7 | many | TRBV30 | TRBD1 | TGTGCCTGGAGCCCAAGACAGGGGAGCGAGCAGTACTTC | CAWSPRQGSEQYF
TRBJ2-6 | many | TRBV6-1 | . | TGTGCCAGCAACCCCGGGGGTACTGGGGCCAACGTCCTGACTTTC | CASNPGGTGANVLTF